This T cell receptor beta chain originates from a study of monozygotic twins with inflammatory bowel disease. Findings of the study overall: Comparison of concordant versus discordant twins revealed no difference in repertoire similarity, possibly due to limited power.

CDR3 length: 14 residues. CDR1 is WSHSY, CDR2 SAAADI, per germline. Reprocessing the 5' RACE reads, TCRdb reports a single entry for every CDR3 protein and omits DNA. This sample's table has around 230,000 distinct CDR3 sequences. A word on this clonotype: Antigen unknown.

This sequence was found in a human donor with ulcerative colitis or Crohn's disease, or a healthy co-twin of an affected twin (not recorded which). Sequenced: blood. V is TRBV10-2 and J is TRBJ1-2. This CDR3 reads CASSEAVRTYGYTF.